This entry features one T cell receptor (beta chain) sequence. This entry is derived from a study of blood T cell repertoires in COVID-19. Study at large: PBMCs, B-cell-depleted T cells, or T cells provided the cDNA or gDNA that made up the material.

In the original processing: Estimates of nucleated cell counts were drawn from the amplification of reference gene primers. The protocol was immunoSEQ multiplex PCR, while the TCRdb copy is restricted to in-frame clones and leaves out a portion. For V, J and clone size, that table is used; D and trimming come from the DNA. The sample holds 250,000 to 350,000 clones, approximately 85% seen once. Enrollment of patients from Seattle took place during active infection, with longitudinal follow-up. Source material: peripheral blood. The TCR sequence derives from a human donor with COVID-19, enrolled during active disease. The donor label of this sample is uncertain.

In DNA, the CDR3 is TGTGCCAGCAGTTCGGATAGCGGGAGTGTTGACGGGGAGCTGTTTTTT. Its translation is CASSSDSGSVDGELFF. The chain employs TRBV6-5 and TRBJ2-2; TRBD2 matches 9 bases. V lost 4 bases to trimming and J lost 7 bases; unmatched junction nucleotides: 10. Per the germline V gene, CDR1 is MNHEY and CDR2 is SVGAGI. The CDR3 runs to 16 residues.